The rows below give T cell receptor beta chains drawn from one sample of a study of blood T cells in healthy people across ages. MiXCR was run by TCRdb on the 5' RACE reads, yielding one entry per CDR3 protein. In the table there are about 830,000 distinct CDR3 sequences, roughly 64% of which are singletons. Material for sequencing was blood. Receptor source: a man aged 25-45 years in good health. CDR3s include the opening cysteine and the closing phenylalanine or tryptophan.

v_call	j_call	cdr3_aa
TRBV28	TRBJ2-7	CASTKTSGRFYEQYF
TRBV7-9	TRBJ1-1	CASSFDSKAFF
TRBV4-3	TRBJ2-1	CASSLKTRDRSSYNEQFF
TRBV7-2	TRBJ2-1	CASSRTSGANNEQFF
TRBV5-1	TRBJ1-1	CASSFLAVSEAFF
TRBV4-3	TRBJ2-1	CASSQPGQGVNEQFF
TRBV9	.	CASSVRTVKETQYF
TRBV19	TRBJ2-1	CASSIKGTLNSYNEQFF
TRBV7-9	TRBJ2-3	CASSSGLPRDTQYF
TRBV20-1	TRBJ2-5	CSASHVAEIQETQYF
TRBV15	TRBJ2-5	CATSTLAEEGTQYF
TRBV10-3	TRBJ1-2	CAIAPQGNYGYTF
TRBV7-2	TRBJ1-2	CASSPVGQGPRGYTF
TRBV18	TRBJ2-7	CASSPSGGYEQYF
TRBV20-1	TRBJ2-1	CSARGTGYYNEQFF
TRBV20-1	TRBJ2-5	CSAKTSYQETQYF
TRBV6-5	TRBJ1-2	CASSLNGRINYGYTF
TRBV4-3	TRBJ1-6	CASSQESRRGANSPLHF
TRBV4-1	TRBJ2-3	CASSQLIAGVVVTQYF
TRBV20-1	.	CSAQRLGRTYNEQYF
TRBV7-2	TRBJ2-1	CASSLWLAGSSYNEQFF
TRBV4-3	TRBJ2-5	CASSQGGGETQYF
TRBV7-2	TRBJ2-4	CAGSLVGSLWYF
TRBV11-2	TRBJ2-3	CASSFLGVYTQYF
TRBV12-3/TRBV12-4	TRBJ2-4	CASSFRVDLGAKNIQYF
TRBV20-1	TRBJ2-3	CSANRLSTDTQYF
TRBV27	TRBJ2-1	CASGQLANEQFF
TRBV7-2	TRBJ2-1	CASSPIGWENEQFF
TRBV27	TRBJ2-1	CASSFLRGSYNEQFF
TRBV6-1	TRBJ2-4	CASSASGGLAKNIQYF
TRBV6-5	TRBJ1-1	CASRAGDRTEAFF
TRBV7-9	TRBJ1-2	CASSQTGAGGYTF
TRBV3-1	TRBJ2-7	CASSLIGTGTYEQYF
TRBV11-2	TRBJ2-5	CASSLEGYQRTEAQYF
TRBV5-1	TRBJ1-2	CASSSGQSDYTF
TRBV3-1	TRBJ1-2	CASSQGNRDNGYTF
TRBV7-9	TRBJ1-6	CASSLGQQGVFSPLHF